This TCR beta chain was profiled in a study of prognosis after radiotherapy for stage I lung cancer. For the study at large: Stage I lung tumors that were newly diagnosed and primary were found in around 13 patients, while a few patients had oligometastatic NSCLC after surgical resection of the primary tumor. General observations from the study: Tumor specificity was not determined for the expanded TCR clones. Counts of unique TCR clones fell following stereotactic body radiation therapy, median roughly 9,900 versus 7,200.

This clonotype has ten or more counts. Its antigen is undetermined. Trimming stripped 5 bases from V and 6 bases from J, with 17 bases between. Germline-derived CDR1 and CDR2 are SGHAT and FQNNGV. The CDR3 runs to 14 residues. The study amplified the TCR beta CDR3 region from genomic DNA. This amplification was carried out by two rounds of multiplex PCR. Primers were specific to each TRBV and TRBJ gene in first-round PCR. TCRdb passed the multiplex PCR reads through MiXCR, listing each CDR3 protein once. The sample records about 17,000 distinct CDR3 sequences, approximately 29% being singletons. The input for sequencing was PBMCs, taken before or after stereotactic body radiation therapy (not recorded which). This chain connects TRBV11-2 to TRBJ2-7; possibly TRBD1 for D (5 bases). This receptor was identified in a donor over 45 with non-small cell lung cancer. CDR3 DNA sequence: TGTGCCAGCAGCCCCAACCGTCATAGGGGCGAGCAGTACTTC. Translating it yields CASSPNRHRGEQYF.